This entry features one T cell receptor beta chain sequence. No cognate antigen has been identified for it. No much larger clonotype is one base removed from it; base qualities were not supplied. The CDR3 regions of human TCRbeta chains were analyzed by immunosequencing. In the source study's methods: TCRs in the repertoires were matched against a reference library of SARS-CoV-2-specific TCRs that had been generated with the MIRA antigen-specificity platform. Breadth meant the fraction of unique TCRs that were SARS-CoV-2-associated, whereas depth meant the fraction of total T cells that were SARS-CoV-2-associated. Using the MIRA data, each spike-specific TCR was mapped to the spike region that the TCR reacts to and placed in a CD4 or CD8 class. Log10-transformed breadth and depth values were compared by one-way ANOVA with Sidak's multiple comparisons tests. As stored in TCRdb, this immuneACCESS dataset retains in-frame rearrangements with V and J assigned. A fraction of the clones does not appear; measured against another copy, unresolved V genes explain less than half of the discrepancy, and the remainder lacks a known reason. The D gene and trimming were derived from the DNA, and the V and J assignments and clone size from that table. This sample holds some 70,000 clones; roughly 84% were observed only once. About 9.4% of the sample lies in the top ten.

The sample is drawn from a study of T cell responses to AZD1222 COVID-19 vaccine (dated by TCRdb to the early 2020s). Background for the entire study: AZD1222 recipients with second doses at about 4 weeks or about 12 weeks were pooled, because spike-specific TCR depth and breadth did not differ between schedules. TCR sequencing was performed for roughly 240 trial participants, of whom some 200 were given two doses of AZD1222 and some 25 were given two doses of MenACWY control vaccine. Trial participants were enrolled into age subgroups of 18-55, 56-69 and 70-plus years, which contained approximately 150, 28 and 58 TCR-sequenced participants, respectively.

This sample's time point label indicates: baseline before first vaccination. Vaccinee samples came from UK trials COV001 and COV002, including a single-blind randomized controlled phase 2/3 trial of AZD1222 (ChAdOx1 nCoV-19) in healthy adults. Trial participant PBMC samples were collected at day 0 and day 28 after the second dose for TCRbeta chain sequencing. The germline V gene supplies CDR1 LGHNA and CDR2 YSLEER. The CDR3 covers 16 residues, taking in both the cysteine and the phenylalanine. Kept here is only the CDR3 DNA, which spans 48 bases and is read in frame from base 1. The trim is 0 bases for V and 0 bases for J, with a gap of 11 bases between the germline ends. Study-level results and caveats: Vaccine-associated CD4 TCRs spanned the whole spike protein, with dominant responses in regions 160-218 and 743-854. The 56-69-year group was small, and its depth increase did not reach significance, likely because of low power. Conclusions about previously exposed vaccinees were limited because only a handful of AZD1222 recipients were SARS-CoV-2 seropositive at baseline. A significant rise in spike-specific TCR breadth and depth was observed after two AZD1222 doses relative to day 0 and relative to MenACWY recipients. Most participants were white British and females outnumbered males, and the authors suggested that clonal diversity may have been underestimated. Because no samples from the day 14 peak response were available, repertoires could be characterized only after the peak T cell response. Nearly half of unique spike-specific TCRs reportedly recognized epitopes outside regions mutated in the B.1.351 and B.1.1.7 variants.

Here the chain combines TRBV4-3 and TRBJ1-2, with the identity of the D gene unclear. This sample comprised peripheral blood, obtained on day 0 of AZD1222 vaccination. The receptor was isolated from an adult in good health. The DNA is TGCGCCAGCAGCCAAGACGCCGGGCTAGCTAACTATGGCTACACCTTC. This codes for CASSQDAGLANYGYTF.